This TCR beta chain was retrieved from a study of human CD4 T cells and Enterobacteriaceae (TCRdb year 2020). What the research found in general, with its limitations: Reactivity of ex vivo clonotypes was inferred only by matching nucleotide sequences to CFSE-low cultures from the same donors. Compared with specific clonotypes, broadly cross-reactive clonotypes seemed more expanded ex vivo, with about 55% of the 19 and 21 of 34 falling in the top 5%.

Ex vivo total memory CD4+ samples were sequenced at deep level, with detection sensitivity of one cell in 200,000. The QIAamp DNA Micro Kit was used to extract genomic DNA from cell pellets, and spectrophotometry was used to check the quantity and purity of the genomic DNA. The immunoSEQ multiplex PCR assay was used to amplify TCR Vbeta CDR3 regions. Sequencing of amplicons was performed on the Illumina HiSeq platform. Each retrieved sequence was 87 nucleotides long and included the CDR3 region. The paper's processing steps were these. A clonotype was defined as a unique productive TCR Vbeta nucleotide sequence and was quantified by productive template frequency from ImmunoSEQ Analyzer V3.0. Expanded clonotypes were defined using a threshold set at the top 5th percentile of each repertoire ranked by frequency. The R package fossil was used to compute repertoire overlap as Chao-Jaccard, and the R package MASS was used to visualize the overlap by nonmetric multidimensional scaling. Here the immuneACCESS table is served through TCRdb, limited to in-frame sequences with V and J called. Missing clones are a known gap in these copies; in checked studies unresolved V genes cover under half, and the rest lacks a known reason. The V and J calls and clone size were taken over from that table, and D and trimming were inferred from the DNA. The sample data list roughly 30,000 clones, and 70% to 85% of these were observed just once. The biggest ten clones account for approximately 1.5% of the sample.

Counted from cysteine to phenylalanine, this CDR3 has 12 amino acids. The read is trimmed to its CDR3 DNA, 36 bases read in frame from base 1. The germline V gene encodes CDR1 SQVTM and CDR2 ANQGSEA. V is clipped by 6 bases and J by 7 bases, and the sequence between their germline boundaries is 16 bases long. Memory CD4+ T cells, defined as all CD4+ cells other than CD45RA+CCR7+CD95- naive cells, were FACS-sorted on a FACSAria III to a purity of over 95%. Healthy donor blood was obtained from blood donation centers in Switzerland. Total CD4+ T cells and monocytes were enriched by positive selection with CD4 and CD14 magnetic microbeads. Before sorting, CD8+, CD14+, CD16+, CD56+, CD19+ and CD25-bright cells were excluded. In a couple of blood donors, total memory CD4+ T cells were sequenced directly ex vivo to assess in vivo expansion of bacteria-reactive clonotypes. Ficoll-Paque Plus was used to isolate peripheral blood mononuclear cells from donor blood.

A note on this clone: The antigen it recognizes is unknown. There are no base qualities to consult, and no much larger clone falls within one base.

This sequence uses TRBV29-1 and TRBJ2-7; TRBD1 could be the D gene, as 6 bases match. The sequence derives from a human donor in good health. Sequenced material: memory CD4+ T cells from blood. Interpreted using the paper, the cell subset or site label stands for: total memory CD4 T cells sorted directly ex vivo, unstimulated. CDR3 sequence: CSVRQVGNEQYF. In nucleotides, the sequence is TGCAGCGTGAGACAGGTAGGGAATGAGCAGTACTTC.